This is a list of T cell receptor beta chains from one sample in a study of CD8+CD57+ T cells in acquired aplastic anemia. From the reads, TCRdb called clonotypes with MiXCR, one entry per CDR3 protein. This sample has about 270,000 distinct CDR3 sequences, with 56% found just once. Sequencing input: sorted CD4+, CD8+, or CD8+CD57+ T cells (not recorded which) from PBMCs. The receptors derive from a human donor with severe aplastic anemia or a healthy control (not recorded which). Both conserved end residues are part of each CDR3. D genes are given only for firm matches. For some rows the clone size is stated as once, few or many, or as a class when expanded; others skip it.

clone_size	d_call	j_call	v_call	cdr3_aa	cdr3_nt
NA	TRBD2	TRBJ2-2	TRBV9	CASSRRAGGTGELFF	TGTGCCAGCAGCCGTCGGGCGGGGGGTACCGGGGAGCTGTTTTTT
NA	NA	TRBJ2-5	TRBV6-4	CASSLNGRAEETQYF	TGTGCCAGCAGTTTAAACGGGCGGGCCGAGGAGACCCAGTACTTC
NA	NA	TRBJ1-2	TRBV7-2	CASSLDGGRWSGYTF	TGTGCCAGCAGCCTAGACGGGGGGCGTTGGTCTGGCTACACCTTC
NA	NA	TRBJ2-7	TRBV7-9	CASSLEVSARQYF	TGTGCCAGCAGCTTAGAAGTTAGCGCTAGGCAGTACTTC
few	NA	TRBJ2-3	TRBV20-1	CSARVDPGTDTQYF	TGCAGTGCTAGAGTCGACCCGGGGACAGATACGCAGTATTTT
few	NA	TRBJ2-7	TRBV29-1	CSVEVRGEQYF	TGCAGCGTTGAGGTCAGGGGAGAACAGTACTTC
NA	NA	TRBJ1-6	TRBV2	CASREQSSYNSPLHF	TGTGCCAGCAGAGAACAAAGCTCCTATAATTCACCCCTCCACTTT
NA	TRBD2	TRBJ2-1	TRBV10-3	CAISGSSGGAYNEQFF	TGTGCCATCAGTGGCTCTAGCGGGGGCGCCTACAATGAGCAGTTCTTC
NA	TRBD2	TRBJ2-1	TRBV20-1	CSAGGRGGGREQFF	TGCAGTGCTGGGGGACGCGGGGGGGGACGGGAGCAGTTCTTC
NA	NA	TRBJ2-2	TRBV6-4	CASSEGSDTGELFF	TGTGCCAGCAGTGAGGGGAGCGACACCGGGGAGCTGTTTTTT
NA	NA	TRBJ1-2	TRBV20-1	CSARDPGGNGYTF	TGCAGTGCTAGAGATCCCGGGGGCAATGGCTACACCTTC
NA	NA	TRBJ2-7	TRBV12-3/TRBV12-4	CASSFKLDTEQYF	TGTGCCAGCAGTTTCAAACTAGATACCGAGCAGTACTTC
NA	TRBD1	TRBJ2-5	TRBV24-1	CATLGTGGKETQYF	TGTGCCACCCTCGGGACAGGGGGGAAAGAGACCCAGTACTTC
many	NA	TRBJ1-5	TRBV12-3/TRBV12-4	CASSPRGEKPQHF	TGTGCCAGCAGTCCCCGAGGGGAGAAGCCCCAGCATTTT